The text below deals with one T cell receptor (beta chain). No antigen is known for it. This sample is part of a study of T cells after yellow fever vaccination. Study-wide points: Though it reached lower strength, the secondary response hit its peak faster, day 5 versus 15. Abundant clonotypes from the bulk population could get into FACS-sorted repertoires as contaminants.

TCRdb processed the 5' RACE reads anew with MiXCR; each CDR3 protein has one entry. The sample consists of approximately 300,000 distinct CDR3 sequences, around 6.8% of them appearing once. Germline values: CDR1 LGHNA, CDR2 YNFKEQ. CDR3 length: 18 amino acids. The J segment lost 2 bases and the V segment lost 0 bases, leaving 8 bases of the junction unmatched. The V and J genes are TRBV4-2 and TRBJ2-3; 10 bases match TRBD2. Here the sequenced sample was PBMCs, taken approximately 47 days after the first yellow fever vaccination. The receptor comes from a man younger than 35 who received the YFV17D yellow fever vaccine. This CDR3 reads CASSQDPPSGGPTDTQYF. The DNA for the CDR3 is TGTGCCAGCAGCCAAGATCCTCCTAGCGGGGGCCCCACAGATACGCAGTATTTT.